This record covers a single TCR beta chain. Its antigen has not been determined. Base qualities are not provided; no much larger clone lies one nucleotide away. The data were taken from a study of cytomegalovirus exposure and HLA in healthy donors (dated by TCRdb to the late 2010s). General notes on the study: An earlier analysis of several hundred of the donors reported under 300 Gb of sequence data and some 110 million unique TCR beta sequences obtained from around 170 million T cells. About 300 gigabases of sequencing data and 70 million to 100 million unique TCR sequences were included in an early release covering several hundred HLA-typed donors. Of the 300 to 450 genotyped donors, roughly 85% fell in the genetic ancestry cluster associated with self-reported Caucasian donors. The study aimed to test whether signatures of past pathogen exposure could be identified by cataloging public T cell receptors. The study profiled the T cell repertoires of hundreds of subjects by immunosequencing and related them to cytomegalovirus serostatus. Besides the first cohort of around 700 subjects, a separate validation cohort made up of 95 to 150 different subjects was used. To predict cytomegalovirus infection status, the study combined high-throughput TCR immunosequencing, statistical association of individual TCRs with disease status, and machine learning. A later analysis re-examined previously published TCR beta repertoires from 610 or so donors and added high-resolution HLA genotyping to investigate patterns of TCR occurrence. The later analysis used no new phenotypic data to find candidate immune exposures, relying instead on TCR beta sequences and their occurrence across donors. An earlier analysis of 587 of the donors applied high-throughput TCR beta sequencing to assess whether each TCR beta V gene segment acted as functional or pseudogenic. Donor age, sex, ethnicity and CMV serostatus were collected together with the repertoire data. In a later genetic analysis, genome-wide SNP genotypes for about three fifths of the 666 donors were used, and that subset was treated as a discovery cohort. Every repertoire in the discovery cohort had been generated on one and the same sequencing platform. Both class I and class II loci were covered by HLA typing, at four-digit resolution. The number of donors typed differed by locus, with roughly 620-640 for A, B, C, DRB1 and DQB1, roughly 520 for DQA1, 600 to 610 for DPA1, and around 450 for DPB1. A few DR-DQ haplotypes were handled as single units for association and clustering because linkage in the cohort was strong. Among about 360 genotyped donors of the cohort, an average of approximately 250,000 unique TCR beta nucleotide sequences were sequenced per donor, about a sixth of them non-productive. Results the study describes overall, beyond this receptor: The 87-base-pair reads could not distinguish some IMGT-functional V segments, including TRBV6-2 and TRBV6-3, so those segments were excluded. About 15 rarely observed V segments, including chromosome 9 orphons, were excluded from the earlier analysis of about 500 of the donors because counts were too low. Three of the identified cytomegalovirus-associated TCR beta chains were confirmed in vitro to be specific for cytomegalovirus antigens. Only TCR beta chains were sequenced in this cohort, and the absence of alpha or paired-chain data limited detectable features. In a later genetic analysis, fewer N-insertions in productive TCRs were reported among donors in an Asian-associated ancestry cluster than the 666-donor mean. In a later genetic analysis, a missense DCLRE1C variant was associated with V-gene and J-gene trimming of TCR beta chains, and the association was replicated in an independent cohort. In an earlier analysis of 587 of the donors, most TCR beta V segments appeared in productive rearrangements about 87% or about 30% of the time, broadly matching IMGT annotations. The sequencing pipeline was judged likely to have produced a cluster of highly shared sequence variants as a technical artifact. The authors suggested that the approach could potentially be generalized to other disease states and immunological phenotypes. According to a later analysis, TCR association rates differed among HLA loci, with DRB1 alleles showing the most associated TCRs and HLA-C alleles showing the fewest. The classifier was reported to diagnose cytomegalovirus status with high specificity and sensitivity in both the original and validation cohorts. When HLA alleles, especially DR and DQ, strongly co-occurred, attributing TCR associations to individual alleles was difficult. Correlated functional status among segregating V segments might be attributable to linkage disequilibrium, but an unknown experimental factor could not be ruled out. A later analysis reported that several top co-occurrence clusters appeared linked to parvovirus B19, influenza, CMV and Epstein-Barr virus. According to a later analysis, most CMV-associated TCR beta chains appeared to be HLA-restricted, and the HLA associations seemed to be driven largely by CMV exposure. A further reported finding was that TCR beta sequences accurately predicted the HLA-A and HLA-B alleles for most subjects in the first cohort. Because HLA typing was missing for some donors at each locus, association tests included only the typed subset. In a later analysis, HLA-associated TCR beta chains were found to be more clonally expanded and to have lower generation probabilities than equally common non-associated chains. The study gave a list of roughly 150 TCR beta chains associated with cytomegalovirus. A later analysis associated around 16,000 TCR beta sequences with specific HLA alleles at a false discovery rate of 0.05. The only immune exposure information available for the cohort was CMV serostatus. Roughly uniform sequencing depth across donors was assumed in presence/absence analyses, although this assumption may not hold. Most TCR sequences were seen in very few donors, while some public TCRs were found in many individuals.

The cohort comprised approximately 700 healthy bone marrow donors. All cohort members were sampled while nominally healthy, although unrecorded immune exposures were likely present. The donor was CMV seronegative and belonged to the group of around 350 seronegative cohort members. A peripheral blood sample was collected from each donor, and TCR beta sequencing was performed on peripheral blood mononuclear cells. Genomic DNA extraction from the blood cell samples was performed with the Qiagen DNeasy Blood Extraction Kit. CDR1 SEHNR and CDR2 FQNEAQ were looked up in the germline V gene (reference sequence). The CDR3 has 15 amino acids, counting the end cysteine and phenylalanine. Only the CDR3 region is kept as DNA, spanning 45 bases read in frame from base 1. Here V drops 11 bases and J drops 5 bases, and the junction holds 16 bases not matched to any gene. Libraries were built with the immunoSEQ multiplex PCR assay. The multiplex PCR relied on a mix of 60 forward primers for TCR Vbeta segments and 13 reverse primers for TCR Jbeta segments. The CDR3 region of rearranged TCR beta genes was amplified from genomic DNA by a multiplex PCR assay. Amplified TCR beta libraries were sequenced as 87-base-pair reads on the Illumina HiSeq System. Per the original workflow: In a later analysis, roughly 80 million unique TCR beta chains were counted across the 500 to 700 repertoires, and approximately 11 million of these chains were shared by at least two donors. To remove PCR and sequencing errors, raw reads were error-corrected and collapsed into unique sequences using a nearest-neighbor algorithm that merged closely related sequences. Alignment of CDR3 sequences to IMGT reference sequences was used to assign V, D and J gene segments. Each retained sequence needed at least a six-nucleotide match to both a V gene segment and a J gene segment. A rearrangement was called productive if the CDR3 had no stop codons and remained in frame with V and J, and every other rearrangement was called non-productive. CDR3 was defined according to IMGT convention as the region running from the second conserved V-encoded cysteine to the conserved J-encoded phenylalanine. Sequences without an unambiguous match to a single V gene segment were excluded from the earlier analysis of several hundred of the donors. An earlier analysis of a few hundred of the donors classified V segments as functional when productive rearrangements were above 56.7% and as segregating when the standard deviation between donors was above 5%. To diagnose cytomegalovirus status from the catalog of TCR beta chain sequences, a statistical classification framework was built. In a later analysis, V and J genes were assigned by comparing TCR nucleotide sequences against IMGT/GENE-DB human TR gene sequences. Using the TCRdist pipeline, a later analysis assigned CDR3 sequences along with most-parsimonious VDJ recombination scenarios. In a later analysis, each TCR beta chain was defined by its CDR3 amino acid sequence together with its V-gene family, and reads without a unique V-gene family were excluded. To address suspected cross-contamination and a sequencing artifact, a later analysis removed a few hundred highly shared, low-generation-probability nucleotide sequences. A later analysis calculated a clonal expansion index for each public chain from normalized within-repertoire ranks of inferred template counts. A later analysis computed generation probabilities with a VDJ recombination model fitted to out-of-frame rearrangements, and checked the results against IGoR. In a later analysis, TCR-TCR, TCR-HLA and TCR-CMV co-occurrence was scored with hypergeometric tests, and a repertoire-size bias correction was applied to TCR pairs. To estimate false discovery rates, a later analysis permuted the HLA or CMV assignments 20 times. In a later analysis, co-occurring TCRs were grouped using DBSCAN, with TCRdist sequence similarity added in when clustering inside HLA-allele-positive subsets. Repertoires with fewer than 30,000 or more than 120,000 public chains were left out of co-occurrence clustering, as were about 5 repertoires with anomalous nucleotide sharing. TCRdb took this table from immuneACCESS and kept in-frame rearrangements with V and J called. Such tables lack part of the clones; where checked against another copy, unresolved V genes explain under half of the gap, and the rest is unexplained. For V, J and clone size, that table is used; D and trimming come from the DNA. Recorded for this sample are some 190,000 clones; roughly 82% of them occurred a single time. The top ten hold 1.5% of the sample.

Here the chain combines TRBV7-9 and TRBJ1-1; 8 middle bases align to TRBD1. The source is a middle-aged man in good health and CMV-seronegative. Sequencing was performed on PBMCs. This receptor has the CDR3 CAGIRQGRRLTEAFF. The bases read TGTGCCGGGATTCGACAGGGGCGGAGATTGACTGAAGCTTTCTTT. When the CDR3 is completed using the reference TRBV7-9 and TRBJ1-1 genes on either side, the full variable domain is DTGVSQNPRHKITKRGQNVTFRCDPISEHNRLYWYRQTLGQGPEFLTYFQNEAQLEKSRLLSDRFSAERPKGSFSTLEIQRTEQGDSAMYLCAGIRQGRRLTEAFFGQGTRLTVV.